The 3 T cell receptor beta chains below come from one sample, sequenced in a study of cytomegalovirus exposure and HLA in healthy donors. PCR amplification relied on 60 Vbeta primers (plus 13 Jbeta primers). The assay was immunoSEQ multiplex PCR, and TCRdb's table has in-frame clones only and misses some. The table lists approximately 110,000 clones, just under 70% of them singletons. The sequencing sample was made of PBMCs. All receptors come from a man aged 25 to 45 in good health and CMV-seropositive.

The CDR3 reads CALRKGGAFNQPQHF. CDR3 nucleotide sequence: TGTGCCCTTAGGAAGGGCGGGGCCTTCAATCAGCCCCAGCATTTT. V is TRBV28 and J is TRBJ1-5, with D tentatively TRBD1 (5 bases). The CDR3 runs 15 residues. The V gene's germline CDR1 is MDHEN and CDR2 SYDVKM. Trimming pared 11 bases from V and 3 bases from J, leaving 20 bases between.

This chain uses TRBV7-9 with TRBJ1-3; weak D call: TRBD1 (6 bases). The CDR3 totals 14 residues. Trimming removed 7 bases from V and 2 bases from J, with 12 bases in between. The V gene's germline CDR1 is SEHNR and CDR2 FQNEAQ (reference sequence). Here the CDR3 DNA reads TGTGCCAGCAACCCCAGGGGAACTGGAAACACCATATATTTT. Its protein product is CASNPRGTGNTIYF.

The sample holds a few counts of this clone. The chain has TRBV29-1 and TRBJ2-3, with 7 bases that match TRBD1. In germline, CDR1 is SQVTM, CDR2 ANQGSEA. V shed 7 bases and J 2 bases; nucleotides not matched to a gene: 9. This CDR3 is 14 amino acids long. Written as DNA, the CDR3 is TGCAGCGGGGGCAGGGGGTACCTCACAGATACGCAGTATTTT. Residues: CSGGRGYLTDTQYF.